A single sample gave rise to the 28 T cell receptor beta chains below, sequenced in a study of blood T cell repertoires in COVID-19. Using immunoSEQ multiplex PCR, the repertoire was profiled, and TCRdb retains in-frame clones only, with some absent. The table has 90,000 to 120,000 clones, about 85% seen once. Sequences were obtained from peripheral blood. The receptors were sampled from a human donor in a cohort sampled during active COVID-19.

The rearrangement uses TRBV19 and TRBJ1-6; no firm D call. The CDR3 contains 16 residues. V shed 3 bases and J shed 0 bases, with 9 bases lying between them. Germline V gene lookup returns CDR1 LNHDA and CDR2 SQIVND (reference sequence). CDR3 loop: CASSIPRGSYNSPLHF. In DNA, the CDR3 is TGTGCCAGTAGTATCCCTCGCGGCTCCTATAATTCACCCCTCCACTTT.

This chain links TRBV3-1 (or the pseudogene TRBV3-2) with TRBJ1-6, with D possibly being TRBD1 (6 bases). This CDR3 has 17 amino acids. V lost 4 bases, J lost 8 bases, and 21 bases lay in between. Germline-derived CDR1 and CDR2 are LGHDT and YNNKEL (reference sequence). CDR3 protein: CASSRGGAGAGDSPLHF. CDR3 bases: TGTGCCAGCAGCCGCGGTGGGGCAGGGGCCGGGGATTCACCCCTCCACTTT.

The rearrangement links TRBV27 to TRBJ2-5; 8 positions agree with TRBD2. Germline V lookup: CDR1 MNHEY, CDR2 SMNVEV (reference sequence). The CDR3 contains 15 residues. V lost 5 bases to trimming and J lost 5 bases; unmatched junction nucleotides: 10. CDR3 DNA: TGTGCCAGCAGTCTTGGACTAGCACCCAAGGAGACCCAGTACTTC. The encoded protein is CASSLGLAPKETQYF.

This chain links TRBV6-2 or TRBV6-3 with TRBJ1-1; TRBD1 matches at 8 bases. Trimming at V came to 2 bases and at J to 11 bases, leaving 13 bases not matched to a gene. The CDR3 contains 15 residues. Looked up from germline, CDR1 is MNHEY and CDR2 is SVGEGT. CDR3 nucleotides: TGTGCCAGCAGTTACATCCCGGACAGGGAGAGTTGGGCTTTCTTT. This codes for CASSYIPDRESWAFF.

The rearrangement joins TRBV10-3 to TRBJ2-7; 8 positions match TRBD1. The trim removed 0 bases at V and 5 bases at J, leaving 9 bases unmatched. Germline values: CDR1 ENHRY, CDR2 SYGVKD. The CDR3 spans 16 residues. Here the CDR3 DNA reads TGTGCCATCAGTGAGTCGAGGACAGGGCCGCCCAACGAGCAGTACTTC. Translating gives CAISESRTGPPNEQYF.

The V gene is TRBV5-4, the J gene TRBJ2-3, with 8 bases lining up with TRBD1. The V gene's germline CDR1 is SGHNT and CDR2 YYREEE (reference sequence). With V trimmed by 4 bases and J by 2 bases, 9 bases remained unmatched. The CDR3 runs to 16 residues. For the CDR3, the DNA is TGTGCCAGCAGCGACAGGGCAGGGGGCCTCACAGATACGCAGTATTTT. This sequence encodes CASSDRAGGLTDTQYF.

This chain joins TRBV2 and TRBJ2-5, with TRBD2 matching over 11 bases. The CDR3 has 13 amino acids. Per the germline V gene, CDR1 is SNHLY and CDR2 is FYNNEI. Trimming cost V 9 bases and J 5 bases; bases outside gene matches: 5. The CDR3 bases are TGTGCCAGTTTAGCGGGGGGGTACGAGACCCAGTACTTC. This gives the protein CASLAGGYETQYF.

V gene TRBV24-1 combines with J gene TRBJ2-2; D remains unclear. CDR3 length: 13 amino acids. Trimming stripped 7 bases from V and 1 base from J, with 6 bases between. In germline, CDR1 is KGHDR, CDR2 SFDVKD. CDR3 DNA: TGTGCCACCAGCGGAGAGAACACCGGGGAGCTGTTTTTT. The encoded protein is CATSGENTGELFF.

The CDR3 spells CASSQEGTRGLSSGANVLTF. CDR3 sequence (DNA): TGCGCCAGCAGCCAAGAGGGGACTAGGGGACTAAGCTCTGGGGCCAACGTCCTGACTTTC. The chain combines TRBV4-1 with TRBJ2-6; 8 bases align to TRBD2. The junction had 10 bases not matched to a gene; V was cut back by 0 bases and J by 0 bases. The germline CDR1 and CDR2 sequences are MGHRA and YSYEKL. The CDR3 has 20 amino acids.

V and J are TRBV7-2 and TRBJ1-1; D possibly corresponds to TRBD1 (6 bases). This CDR3 spans 14 amino acids. Between the trimmed V and J ends, which lost 1 base and 5 bases, there was a span of 11 bases. Germline CDR1 SGHTA, CDR2 FQGNSA. Here the CDR3 DNA reads TGTGCCAGCAGCTTAGGTGGGGGCCGGACTGAAGCTTTCTTT. As protein: CASSLGGGRTEAFF.

This clone was counted a single time. The rearrangement links TRBV6-6 to TRBJ1-6, with D possibly being TRBD1 (6 bases). Trimming pared 6 bases from V and 14 bases from J, leaving 17 bases between. The length of the CDR3 is 13 residues. Germline assignment: CDR1 MNHNY and CDR2 SVGAGI (reference sequence). In DNA, the CDR3 is TGTGCCAGCAGAACGGACAGTGGGAAGTCCCTCCACTTT. It specifies CASRTDSGKSLHF.

The chain carries TRBV9 and TRBJ2-2, with 10 bases fitting TRBD2. CDR3 length equals 18 residues. The V gene end was trimmed by 1 base and the J gene end by 4 bases; junction bases not matched to a gene: 10. CDR1 and CDR2 (germline): SGDLS, YYNGEE. CDR3 sequence reads: CASSVNKREGQGTGELFF. The CDR3 DNA follows: TGTGCCAGCAGCGTAAATAAGCGGGAGGGCCAGGGCACCGGGGAGCTGTTTTTT.

The J gene is TRBJ2-7, the V gene TRBV3-1 (or the pseudogene TRBV3-2); TRBD2 aligns across 8 bases. CDR1 and CDR2 (germline): LGHDT, YNNKEL (reference sequence). Trimming cost V 5 bases and J 4 bases; bases outside gene matches: 7. This CDR3 has 14 amino acids. The CDR3 is CASSFSGTDYEQYF. DNA of the CDR3: TGTGCCAGCAGCTTTAGCGGGACCGATTACGAGCAGTACTTC.

This chain connects TRBV7-3 to TRBJ1-5; D is uncertain. Per the germline V gene, CDR1 is SGHTA and CDR2 is FQGTGA. Trimming left V 4 bases short and J 5 bases short, with 9 bases between. The CDR3 totals 13 residues. DNA of the CDR3: TGTGCCAGCAGCTCTTACCAGGATCAGCCCCAGCATTTT. Protein: CASSSYQDQPQHF. The full variable domain, with the rest looked up from reference TRBV7-3 and TRBJ1-5, is GAGVSQTPSNKVTEKGKYVELRCDPISGHTALYWYRQSLGQGPEFLIYFQGTGAADDSGLPNDRFFAVRPEGSVSTLKIQRTERGDSAVYLCASSSYQDQPQHFGDGTRLSIL.

The rearrangement uses TRBV2 and TRBJ1-2; D uncertain. V was trimmed by 3 bases and J by 7 bases, leaving 15 bases between them. CDR1 and CDR2 (germline): SNHLY, FYNNEI. The CDR3 length is 14 residues. The CDR3 sequence is CASSEAGRLGGYTF. In nucleotides, the CDR3 is TGTGCCAGCAGTGAGGCAGGAAGGTTAGGTGGCTACACCTTC. Using reference TRBV2 and TRBJ1-2 for the parts outside the CDR3, the full variable domain is EPEVTQTPSHQVTQMGQEVILRCVPISNHLYFYWYRQILGQKVEFLVSFYNNEISEKSEIFDDQFSVERPDGSNFTLKIRSTKLEDSAMYFCASSEAGRLGGYTFGSGTRLTVV.

The gene calls are TRBV24-1 and TRBJ2-1; a weak D match, TRBD2 (7 bases). There are 16 residues in the CDR3. Germline V gene data show CDR1 as KGHDR and CDR2 as SFDVKD. The ends were cut back, 5 bases at V and 4 bases at J, with 17 bases in the middle. The CDR3 region is CATSGWGGAAYNEQFF. The CDR3 DNA is TGTGCCACCAGTGGCTGGGGGGGGGCGGCTTACAATGAGCAGTTCTTC.

This chain connects TRBV7-9 to TRBJ1-3; 8 bases fit TRBD1. Germline V gives CDR1 SEHNR, CDR2 FQNEAQ (reference sequence). This CDR3 region has 14 residues. V shed 4 bases, J shed 4 bases, and the junction held 3 bases outside the gene matches. The CDR3 DNA reads as TGTGCCAGCAGCTCAAGACAGGGGGGAAACACCATATATTTT. This codes for CASSSRQGGNTIYF.

The J gene is TRBJ1-1, the V gene TRBV28; the match to TRBD1 covers 8 bases. Per the germline V gene, CDR1 is MDHEN and CDR2 is SYDVKM. The CDR3 has 14 residues. V lost 5 bases to trimming and J lost 4 bases; unmatched junction nucleotides: 6. The CDR3 here is CASSRTGWSTEAFF. CDR3 bases: TGTGCCAGCAGTCGGACAGGGTGGAGCACTGAAGCTTTCTTT.

The rearrangement uses TRBV3-1 (or the pseudogene TRBV3-2) and TRBJ1-1; 8 bases line up with TRBD1. V gave up 1 base and J gave up 3 bases; unmatched junction bases: 4. Looked up from germline, CDR1 is LGHDT and CDR2 is YNNKEL (reference sequence). CDR3 size: 15 residues. This chain's CDR3 is CASSQGWGQDTEAFF. The CDR3 coding sequence is TGTGCCAGCAGCCAAGGGTGGGGACAGGACACTGAAGCTTTCTTT.

The J gene is TRBJ2-7, the V gene TRBV7-2; 11 bases are shared with TRBD1. Germline CDR1 is SGHTA and CDR2 is FQGNSA. The ends lost 5 bases at V and 6 bases at J; junction bases unmatched: 6. This CDR3 is 14 amino acids long. The CDR3 DNA reads as TGTGCCAGCAGCCTCGTCGGGACAGGGGGCGAGCAGTACTTC. Translation: CASSLVGTGGEQYF. Using reference TRBV7-2 and TRBJ2-7 for the parts outside the CDR3, the full variable domain is GAGVSQSPSNKVTEKGKDVELRCDPISGHTALYWYRQSLGQGLEFLIYFQGNSAPDKSGLPSDRFSAERTGGSVSTLTIQRTQQEDSAVYLCASSLVGTGGEQYFGPGTRLTVT.

The CDR3, as DNA: TGTGCCAGCAGCTTGAAGTCAGGGGGAACAGATACGCAGTATTTT. It translates to CASSLKSGGTDTQYF. The chain uses TRBV5-6 and TRBJ2-3; TRBD1 agrees at 7 bases. The CDR3 runs to 15 residues. From germline, CDR1 is SGHDT and CDR2 YYEEEE. The V segment lost 1 base and the J segment 3 bases; nucleotides outside the gene matches: 5.

The gene calls are TRBV2 and TRBJ2-5; 10 positions agree with TRBD1. Trimming cost V 6 bases and J 5 bases; bases outside gene matches: 6. The CDR3 contains 14 residues. The germline CDR1 and CDR2 sequences are SNHLY and FYNNEI. The CDR3 protein is CASRETGGAETQYF. CDR3 sequence (DNA): TGTGCCAGCAGGGAGACAGGGGGCGCGGAGACCCAGTACTTC.

The chain is built from TRBV5-1 and TRBJ1-5; the match to TRBD1 covers 8 bases. The CDR3 is 15 amino acids. CDR1 and CDR2 from the germline V gene are SGHRS and YFSETQ. J lost 2 bases, V lost 1 base, and 2 bases had no gene match. The CDR3: CASSLTGGGNQPQHF. The DNA of the CDR3 is TGCGCCAGCAGCTTGACAGGGGGTGGCAATCAGCCCCAGCATTTT.

The rearrangement joins TRBV10-3 to TRBJ2-2, with 9 bases identical to TRBD2. Losses at the gene ends were 6 bases for V and 2 bases for J; bases not matched to a gene: 1. This CDR3 is built from 14 residues. Per germline, CDR1 ENHRY and CDR2 SYGVKD. CDR3 nucleotide sequence: TGTGCCATCAGGACTAGCGGCAACACCGGGGAGCTGTTTTTT. This encodes CAIRTSGNTGELFF.

This clone appeared once. The V gene is TRBV28, the J gene TRBJ1-6; 7 bases map to TRBD1. Germline V gene sequence: CDR1 MDHEN, CDR2 SYDVKM. This CDR3 spans 13 amino acids. J gave up 5 bases and V 7 bases, and 2 bases lay outside the gene matches. The CDR3 DNA reads as TGTGCCAGCAAACAGGGGAATAATTCACCCCTCCACTTT. This translates into CASKQGNNSPLHF.

The table lists this clone with a few counts. Other DNA variants within this sample encode the same CDR3. The V gene is TRBV10-3, the J gene TRBJ1-2, with 8 bases matching TRBD1. V lost 4 bases to trimming and J lost 4 bases; unmatched junction nucleotides: 2. The CDR3 runs to 13 residues. Per germline, CDR1 ENHRY and CDR2 SYGVKD. The CDR3 loop is CAISGTGPYGYTF. Here the CDR3 DNA reads TGTGCCATCAGTGGGACAGGGCCCTATGGCTACACCTTC.

The table lists this clone with a few counts. The rearrangement joins TRBV7-9 to TRBJ1-1; 11 nucleotides match TRBD1. J was trimmed by 3 bases and V by 6 bases; bases with no gene match: 6. Germline CDR1 is SEHNR and CDR2 is FQNEAQ (reference sequence). The CDR3 runs 15 residues. The chain's CDR3 is CASRLSGQGDTEAFF. DNA of the CDR3: TGTGCCAGCAGACTCTCGGGACAGGGGGACACTGAAGCTTTCTTT.

The gene calls are TRBV10-3 and TRBJ2-1; D may be TRBD1 (7 bases). The V gene's germline CDR1 is ENHRY and CDR2 SYGVKD. V was clipped by 9 bases and J by 7 bases, with 10 bases between them. The CDR3 length is 11 residues. CDR3 in amino acids: CAIAGGNEQFF. CDR3 nucleotide sequence: TGTGCCATAGCAGGGGGGAATGAGCAGTTCTTC.